A single sample gave rise to the 31 T cell receptor beta chains below, sequenced in a study of cytomegalovirus exposure and HLA in healthy donors. Here immunoSEQ multiplex PCR was the method, and the copy in TCRdb shows in-frame clones only, minus some. The table includes around 180,000 clones, approximately 84% detected once. The sequenced sample consisted of PBMCs. These receptor sequences come from a man between 18 and 29 years old in good health and CMV-seropositive.

The V gene is TRBV11-2, the J gene TRBJ2-7; 8 bases map to TRBD1. The trim removed 4 bases at V and 3 bases at J, leaving 8 bases unmatched. The CDR3 is 15 residues long. Germline CDR1 SGHAT, CDR2 FQNNGV. This CDR3 reads CASSYPGGPHYEQYF. The CDR3 DNA follows: TGTGCCAGCAGCTACCCAGGGGGCCCCCACTACGAGCAGTACTTC.

V gene TRBV7-2 combines with J gene TRBJ2-3; TRBD1 matches at 11 bases. This CDR3 comprises 18 residues. V shed 9 bases, J shed 5 bases, and the junction held 19 bases outside the gene matches. Germline CDR1 is SGHTA and CDR2 is FQGNSA. The DNA of the CDR3 is TGTGCCAGTCTGTGTAGGTCGGGACAGGGGGACTCCGAAGATACGCAGTATTTT. Translation gives CASLCRSGQGDSEDTQYF.

This rearrangement joins TRBV30 to TRBJ1-5; the D gene is possibly TRBD1 (6 bases). Trimming cost V 4 bases and J 6 bases, with 16 bases left between them. This CDR3 contains 14 residues. Germline V lookup: CDR1 GTSNPN, CDR2 SVGIG (reference sequence). In DNA form, the CDR3 reads TGTGCCTGGACAGGGCAGGGGTTAGGTCAGCCCCAGCATTTT. This encodes CAWTGQGLGQPQHF.

The chain links TRBV7-2 to TRBJ2-2, with a weak D call TRBD1 (6 bases). There are 16 residues in the CDR3. CDR1 and CDR2 (germline): SGHTA, FQGNSA. Trimming removed 4 bases at V and 1 base at J, with 13 bases between. This CDR3 is CASSSGGRKNTGELFF. In DNA form, the CDR3 reads TGTGCCAGCAGCTCTGGGGGCCGGAAGAACACCGGGGAGCTGTTTTTT.

The CDR3 bases are TGTGCCAGCAGCTTATCGGGGAGTATTCACAATGAGCAGTTCTTC. The encoded protein is CASSLSGSIHNEQFF. The chain uses TRBV7-8 and TRBJ2-1; D possibly corresponds to TRBD2 (5 bases). The CDR3 sequence is 15 residues long. Trimming left V 2 bases short and J 5 bases short, with 13 bases between. The germline V gene has CDR1 SGHVS and CDR2 FQNEAQ.

The chain combines TRBV29-1 with TRBJ1-1, with TRBD1 identical over 10 bases. The germline V gene has CDR1 SQVTM and CDR2 ANQGSEA. The CDR3 contains 13 residues. V dropped 3 bases and J dropped 4; count of bases not matched to a gene: 2. The CDR3 nucleotides are TGCAGCGTTGAGGACAGGGGGACCACTGAAGCTTTCTTT. It yields the protein CSVEDRGTTEAFF.

As DNA, the CDR3 is TGTGCCAGTAGTACAGGGCTAAACTATGGCTACACCTTC. Translation gives CASSTGLNYGYTF. The chain has TRBV19 and TRBJ1-2; tentative D call: TRBD1 (5 bases). The CDR3 totals 13 residues. Trimming took 4 bases from V and 2 from J, leaving 8 bases between them. Germline V gene data show CDR1 as LNHDA and CDR2 as SQIVND (reference sequence).

The table lists this clone with a count of one. The V call is TRBV10-3, the J call TRBJ2-7, with 8 bases fitting TRBD2. Unmatched junction bases numbered 14, after V lost 8 bases and J lost 2 bases. Germline lookup yields CDR1 ENHRY and CDR2 SYGVKD. The CDR3 is made up of 16 amino acids. DNA for the CDR3: TGTGCCATCGGGTCCTCTAGCGGGCTGAGGGCCTACGAGCAGTACTTC. It specifies CAIGSSSGLRAYEQYF.

The chain links TRBV2 to TRBJ2-3, with TRBD1 matching 11 bases. With V trimmed by 3 bases and J by 3 bases, 8 bases remained unmatched. This CDR3 region has 17 residues. Germline V CDR1 and CDR2: SNHLY, FYNNEI. CDR3 residues: CASSETRTGGGTDTQYF. Here the CDR3 DNA reads TGTGCCAGCAGTGAGACCCGGACAGGGGGCGGTACAGATACGCAGTATTTT.

CDR3 region: CASSLDQASTDTQYF. CDR3 DNA: TGTGCCAGCAGTTTAGATCAGGCGAGCACAGATACGCAGTATTTT. This rearrangement joins TRBV28 to TRBJ2-3; D ambiguous. Between the trimmed V and J ends, which lost 2 bases and 0 bases, there was a span of 9 bases. The V gene's germline CDR1 is MDHEN and CDR2 SYDVKM. There are 15 residues in the CDR3.

V and J are TRBV6-5 and TRBJ1-4; TRBD1 might be the D (6 bases). The CDR3 sequence is 15 residues long. Trimming cost V 6 bases and J 4 bases, with 15 bases left between them. The germline gives CDR1 MNHEY, CDR2 SVGAGI. Written as DNA, the CDR3 is TGTGCCAGCAGCTTACGGGGGGCGGGTAATGAAAAACTGTTTTTT. Amino acid sequence: CASSLRGAGNEKLFF.

This chain links TRBV7-2 with TRBJ2-1, with TRBD2 matching 10 bases. The CDR3 runs to 16 residues. V trimming: 4 bases; J trimming: 4 bases; junction bases outside the gene matches: 7. Germline V lookup: CDR1 SGHTA, CDR2 FQGNSA. The CDR3 sequence is CASSSPGAGGYNEQFF. CDR3 in DNA: TGTGCCAGCAGCTCTCCGGGAGCGGGAGGGTACAATGAGCAGTTCTTC.

This chain uses TRBV5-6 with TRBJ2-5; 7 nucleotides agree with TRBD1. The CDR3 runs 15 residues. The ends lost 4 bases at V and 2 bases at J; junction bases unmatched: 8. Germline lookup yields CDR1 SGHDT and CDR2 YYEEEE. The CDR3 DNA is TGTGCCAGCAGCGCCCTGGGCAGGGGGCAAGAGACCCAGTACTTC. It translates to CASSALGRGQETQYF. The full variable domain, rest sourced from reference TRBV5-6 and TRBJ2-5, is DAGVTQSPTHLIKTRGQQVTLRCSPKSGHDTVSWYQQALGQGPQFIFQYYEEEERQRGNFPDRFSGHQFPNYSSELNVNALLLGDSALYLCASSALGRGQETQYFGPGTRLLVL.

This chain uses TRBV19 with TRBJ2-1, with 9 bases identical to TRBD2. Germline V CDR1 and CDR2: LNHDA, SQIVND (reference sequence). Losses at the gene ends were 6 bases for V and 6 bases for J; bases not matched to a gene: 6. This CDR3 has 14 residues. This CDR3 is CASRAAGGVNEQFF. CDR3 in DNA: TGTGCCAGTAGGGCGGCGGGAGGGGTCAATGAGCAGTTCTTC.

The CDR3 bases are TGCGCCAGCAGCCAAGATCGGACTAGCAAGGAAGATACGCAGTATTTT. It yields the protein CASSQDRTSKEDTQYF. This chain connects TRBV4-3 to TRBJ2-3, with 8 positions matching TRBD2. The CDR3 consists of 16 residues. Looked up from germline, CDR1 is LGHNA and CDR2 is YSLEER. V lost 0 bases, J lost 5 bases, and 7 bases stayed unmatched.

The V gene is TRBV7-9, the J gene TRBJ2-1, with TRBD2 matching 10 bases. Trimming took 4 bases from V and 10 from J; bases not matched to a gene: 10. The germline V gene has CDR1 SEHNR and CDR2 FQNEAQ (reference sequence). CDR3 length: 15 residues. This CDR3 reads CASSWGTSVPLEQFF. In DNA form, the CDR3 reads TGTGCCAGCAGCTGGGGGACTAGCGTCCCTCTAGAGCAGTTCTTC.

This chain links TRBV30 with TRBJ2-1, with 7 bases that match TRBD2. CDR3 length equals 13 residues. V was pared by 0 bases and J by 7 bases, with 3 bases of the junction left unmatched. Germline assignment: CDR1 GTSNPN and CDR2 SVGIG (reference sequence). The CDR3, as DNA: TGTGCCTGGAGTGTATACGGGAGGAATGAGCAGTTCTTC. It specifies CAWSVYGRNEQFF.

This clone showed up just once. This rearrangement joins TRBV4-3 to TRBJ1-2, with 10 bases lining up with TRBD1. V lost 0 bases, J lost 7 bases, and 2 bases stayed unmatched. The CDR3 covers 14 residues. The germline V gene encodes CDR1 LGHNA and CDR2 YSLEER. For the CDR3, the DNA is TGCGCCAGCAGCCAAGATCGGACAGGGGGTGGCTACACCTTC. Protein product: CASSQDRTGGGYTF.

This chain connects TRBV6-5 to TRBJ2-1, with a weak D call TRBD2 (5 bases). V lost 2 bases and J 5 bases, leaving 7 bases between the germline ends. The V gene's germline CDR1 is MNHEY and CDR2 SVGAGI. This CDR3 has 13 residues. The CDR3 DNA follows: TGTGCCAGCAGTTACCATAGCGACAATGAGCAGTTCTTC. Translation gives CASSYHSDNEQFF.

This clone occurred once. V is TRBV29-1 and J is TRBJ2-2, with TRBD2 as a possible D gene (6 bases). The CDR3 contains 14 residues. Germline V gene sequence: CDR1 SQVTM, CDR2 ANQGSEA. V was pared by 7 bases and J by 2 bases, with 14 bases between. The CDR3 loop reads CSGESGFNTGELFF. The CDR3 DNA reads TGCAGCGGGGAGAGCGGGTTTAACACCGGGGAGCTGTTTTTT.

This chain connects TRBV6-1 to TRBJ1-2; no definite D call. Germline values: CDR1 MNHNS, CDR2 SASEGT. The CDR3 sequence is 11 residues long. Trimming removed 5 bases from V and 8 bases from J, with 9 bases in between. The CDR3 nucleotides are TGTGCCAGCAGTACCCGCGTGGGCTACACCTTC. It encodes CASSTRVGYTF.

This chain connects TRBV5-1 to TRBJ2-6, with 7 bases matching TRBD1. CDR1 SGHRS and CDR2 YFSETQ come from the germline V gene. CDR3 size: 17 residues. V trimming: 4 bases; J trimming: 4 bases; junction bases outside the gene matches: 11. In nucleotides, the CDR3 is TGCGCCAGCAGCAGTCCCGGACAGGTTGGAGGGGCCAACGTCCTGACTTTC. Encoded protein: CASSSPGQVGGANVLTF.

The V and J genes are TRBV7-8 and TRBJ1-1; perhaps TRBD1 as D (5 bases). CDR1 and CDR2 (germline): SGHVS, FQNEAQ. V was trimmed by 3 bases and J by 5 bases, leaving 10 bases between them. The CDR3 runs 13 residues. The CDR3 coding sequence is TGTGCCAGCAGCTTTCGGGGGAGAACTGAAGCTTTCTTT. It codes for CASSFRGRTEAFF.

A few counts support this clone. This rearrangement joins TRBV10-2 to TRBJ2-1; possibly TRBD2 for D (6 bases). Germline loops: CDR1 WSHSY, CDR2 SAAADI. Trimming removed 11 bases from V and 6 bases from J, with 14 bases in between. The CDR3 loop spans 12 amino acids. CDR3 in amino acids: CASGGTLNEQFF. DNA of the CDR3: TGCGCCTCTGGGGGGACCCTCAATGAGCAGTTCTTC.

The chain uses TRBV19 and TRBJ2-3; 10 bases map to TRBD2. Germline-derived CDR1 and CDR2 are LNHDA and SQIVND (reference sequence). The CDR3 has 15 residues. Unmatched junction bases numbered 5, after V lost 6 bases and J lost 2 bases. CDR3 nucleotides: TGTGCCAGTAGCGGGACTAGCGCCTACACAGATACGCAGTATTTT. Translated: CASSGTSAYTDTQYF.

There are a few counts of this clone. The sample carries other DNA sequences with the same CDR3. The CDR3 nucleotides are TGCGCCAGCAGCTTGGGGCTAGCGGGATACAATGAGCAGTTCTTC. Translated: CASSLGLAGYNEQFF. The chain uses TRBV5-1 and TRBJ2-1; 9 nucleotides match TRBD2. The CDR3 is made up of 15 amino acids. J lost 4 bases, V lost 0 bases, and 2 bases had no gene match. Germline lookup yields CDR1 SGHRS and CDR2 YFSETQ.

The chain couples TRBV27 to TRBJ2-4, with a possible D match to TRBD2 (7 bases). V was trimmed by 5 bases and J by 9 bases, leaving 14 bases between them. The CDR3 length is 13 residues. Germline assignment: CDR1 MNHEY and CDR2 SMNVEV (reference sequence). The DNA of the CDR3 is TGTGCCAGCAGTCGGGGGGCCGGTGCCATTCAGTACTTC. Amino acid sequence: CASSRGAGAIQYF.

This chain links TRBV5-5 with TRBJ1-3, with 9 bases aligning to TRBD1. The V segment lost 4 bases and the J segment 6 bases; nucleotides outside the gene matches: 2. The CDR3 runs 13 residues. Germline V gene data show CDR1 as SGHKS and CDR2 as YYEKEE (reference sequence). CDR3 sequence: CASSRDRANTIYF. The CDR3 nucleotides are TGTGCCAGCAGCAGGGACAGGGCAAACACCATATATTTT.

This sequence joins TRBV28 and TRBJ1-2, with D possibly matching TRBD1 (6 bases). The CDR3 has 15 residues. Germline V gene sequence: CDR1 MDHEN, CDR2 SYDVKM. V lost 3 bases, J lost 8 bases, and 19 bases lay in between. The CDR3 bases are TGTGCCAGCAGTTTTTTTGGGGGCAGACTCCGGGGCTACACCTTC. This encodes CASSFFGGRLRGYTF.

In DNA, the CDR3 is TGTGCCAGCTCACCGTCGGGAGGACTAAACTATGGCTACACCTTC. It codes for CASSPSGGLNYGYTF. V usage is TRBV18 and J usage is TRBJ1-2; no clear D. CDR3 length: 15 amino acids. The germline V gene encodes CDR1 KGHSH and CDR2 LQKENI. V was pared by 3 bases and J by 2 bases, with 13 bases between.

J is TRBJ2-5 and V is TRBV5-4; 8 bases fit TRBD2. V lost 1 base, J lost 5 bases, and 1 base stayed unmatched. CDR1 and CDR2 (germline): SGHNT, YYREEE (reference sequence). The CDR3 sequence is 13 residues long. DNA of the CDR3: TGTGCCAGCAGCTTGCCGGGAGGGGAGACCCAGTACTTC. Its protein is CASSLPGGETQYF.